This passage covers 10 T cell receptor beta chains from one sample sequenced in a study of T cells in Graves' hyperthyroidism and ophthalmopathy. Amplified regions were TCR beta CDR3 sequences from RNA transcripts. During a first-round RT-PCR of the TCR CDR3, the HTBI primer set was used. TCRdb re-derived calls from the multiplex PCR reads in MiXCR, one entry per CDR3 protein. The sample records about 210,000 distinct CDR3 sequences, approximately 17% being singletons. The specimen sequenced was blood. The receptors shown here come from a man aged 45 to 65 with Graves' hyperthyroidism.

The J gene is TRBJ2-3, the V gene TRBV30; D tentatively fits TRBD1 or TRBD2 (5 bases each). Trimming took 2 bases from V and 5 from J, leaving 11 bases between them. From germline, CDR1 is GTSNPN and CDR2 SVGIG (reference sequence). CDR3 length equals 13 residues. CDR3 residues: CAWSRGAGDTQYF. DNA of the CDR3: TGTGCCTGGAGTCGAGGGGCTGGAGATACGCAGTATTTT. Filled out from reference TRBV30 and TRBJ2-3, the complete variable domain reads SQTIHQWPATLVQPVGSPLSLECTVEGTSNPNLYWYRQAAGRGLQLLFYSVGIGQISSEVPQNLSASRPQDRQFILSSKKLLLSDSGFYLCAWSRGAGDTQYFGPGTRLTVL.

The sample holds a few counts of this clonotype. This sequence joins TRBV5-1 and TRBJ2-5, with 9 bases aligning to TRBD1. CDR3 size: 15 residues. Per the germline V gene, CDR1 is SGHRS and CDR2 is YFSETQ. The V and J ends lost 4 bases and 5 bases, in that order; junction bases with no gene match: 9. The CDR3 loop reads CASSPTGTGYETQYF. The CDR3 DNA sequence: TGCGCCAGCAGCCCGACCGGGACAGGGTACGAGACCCAGTACTTC.

This clonotype was detected only a few times. This chain connects TRBV29-1 to TRBJ2-7; 7 bases line up with TRBD1. Trimming took 7 bases from V and 2 from J; bases not matched to a gene: 8. The CDR3 sequence is 13 residues long. Germline-derived CDR1 and CDR2 are SQVTM and ANQGSEA. The CDR3 DNA reads TGCAGCGCCCGACAGGGAAAGGCCTACGAGCAGTACTTC. Amino acids: CSARQGKAYEQYF.

The J gene is TRBJ1-5, the V gene TRBV28; 7 bases are a match to TRBD1. The CDR3 has 15 residues. J was trimmed by 1 base and V by 5 bases; bases with no gene match: 5. Germline assignment: CDR1 MDHEN and CDR2 SYDVKM. The CDR3 DNA is TGTGCCAGCAGTCCATACAGGGGCAGCAATCAGCCCCAGCATTTT. As protein: CASSPYRGSNQPQHF.

This clonotype was counted between two and nine times. The chain links TRBV6-1 to TRBJ2-1; unclear D gene. The CDR3 has 14 residues. V was cut by 5 bases and J by 4 bases, with 12 bases left in between. Germline lookup yields CDR1 MNHNS and CDR2 SASEGT. CDR3 residues: CASSLQQTYNEQFF. Written as DNA, the CDR3 is TGTGCCAGCAGTCTCCAACAGACGTACAATGAGCAGTTCTTC.

This clonotype was detected many times. This rearrangement joins TRBV18 to TRBJ2-7; 8 bases are a match to TRBD2. The CDR3 has 16 amino acids. V lost 0 bases to trimming and J lost 2 bases; unmatched junction nucleotides: 6. Germline V lookup: CDR1 KGHSH, CDR2 LQKENI. Written as DNA, the CDR3 is TGTGCCAGCTCACCACCGGGAGCGGGAGTCCCCTACGAGCAGTACTTC. It translates to CASSPPGAGVPYEQYF.

The rearrangement uses TRBV6-2 or TRBV6-3 and TRBJ2-3; unclear D gene. V was clipped by 8 bases and J by 0 bases, with 12 bases between them. CDR1 and CDR2 from the germline V gene are MNHEY and SVGEGT. The CDR3 consists of 14 residues. CDR3 sequence (DNA): TGTGCCAGCGGTTCCCTTTTCAGCACAGATACGCAGTATTTT. Translation: CASGSLFSTDTQYF.

This clonotype was recorded many times. This chain joins TRBV30 and TRBJ1-2; D is perhaps TRBD1 (5 bases). Looked up from germline, CDR1 is GTSNPN and CDR2 is SVGIG (reference sequence). V was cut by 5 bases and J by 4 bases, with 14 bases left in between. The CDR3 covers 13 residues. Here the CDR3 reads CAWRDGGPYGYTF. CDR3 nucleotides: TGTGCCTGGCGGGACGGTGGACCCTATGGCTACACCTTC.

This rearrangement joins TRBV11-1 to TRBJ2-1; 10 positions agree with TRBD1. The CDR3 is made up of 13 amino acids. The germline gives CDR1 SGHAT, CDR2 FQDESV (reference sequence). Trimming removed 6 bases from V and 9 bases from J; junction bases left unmatched: 5. The CDR3 bases are TGTGCCAGCAGTCCCGACAGGGGGCGTGAGCAGTTCTTC. Protein sequence: CASSPDRGREQFF.

This clonotype was observed at least ten times. The J gene is TRBJ2-3, the V gene TRBV28; no clear D gene. This CDR3 is 17 amino acids long. V gave up 2 bases and J gave up 0 bases, with 15 bases separating them. Germline V gives CDR1 MDHEN, CDR2 SYDVKM. The DNA of the CDR3 is TGTGCCAGCAGTTTAATCTCGTGGAACCCTAGCACAGATACGCAGTATTTT. Translating it yields CASSLISWNPSTDTQYF.